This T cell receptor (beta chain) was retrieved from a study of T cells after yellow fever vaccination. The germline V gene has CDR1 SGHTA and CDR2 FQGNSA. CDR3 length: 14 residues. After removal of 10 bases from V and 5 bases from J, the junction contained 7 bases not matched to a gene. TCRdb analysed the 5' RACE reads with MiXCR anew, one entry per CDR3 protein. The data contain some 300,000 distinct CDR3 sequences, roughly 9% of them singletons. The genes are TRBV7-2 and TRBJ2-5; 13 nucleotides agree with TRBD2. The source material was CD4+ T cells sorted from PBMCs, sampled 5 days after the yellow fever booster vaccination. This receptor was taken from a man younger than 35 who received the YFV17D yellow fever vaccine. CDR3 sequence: CAIRLAGGGETQYF. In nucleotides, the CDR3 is TGTGCCATCCGACTAGCGGGGGGCGGGGAGACCCAGTACTTC.